What follows is one T cell receptor beta chain and its context. Its antigen remains unidentified. The entry originates in a study of blood T cells in healthy people across ages. Overall study findings and caveats: Estimates based on one million T cells were treated as lower bounds.

Sample-barcoded 5' priming and a J-beta primer mix drove a second PCR of about 7 to 11 cycles. One entry per CDR3 protein, called by TCRdb with MiXCR from the 5' RACE reads. The sample includes about 780,000 distinct CDR3 sequences, 20% to 30% seen only once; the top ten take about 3%. Losses at the gene ends were 3 bases for V and 13 bases for J; bases not matched to a gene: 5. CDR1 is SGDLS and CDR2 is YYNGEE in the germline V gene. The CDR3 covers 12 residues. Every participating donor contributed around 9.5 milliliters of peripheral blood through a draw. These data also formed part of another study, on T cells of mothers and their children. That report notes: Mothers gave over 8 million TCR beta CDR3 reads each, and children several million each. Mother-child pairs who were related displayed a slightly higher overlap than unrelated pairs, a difference that was non-significant.

The receptor comes from a boy aged 10-17 years in good health. The chain combines TRBV9 with TRBJ1-4; 8 bases line up with TRBD1. Sequencing was carried out using blood. The CDR3 protein is CASSGDRGVLFF. The DNA of the CDR3 is TGTGCCAGCAGCGGAGACAGGGGCGTACTGTTTTTT.